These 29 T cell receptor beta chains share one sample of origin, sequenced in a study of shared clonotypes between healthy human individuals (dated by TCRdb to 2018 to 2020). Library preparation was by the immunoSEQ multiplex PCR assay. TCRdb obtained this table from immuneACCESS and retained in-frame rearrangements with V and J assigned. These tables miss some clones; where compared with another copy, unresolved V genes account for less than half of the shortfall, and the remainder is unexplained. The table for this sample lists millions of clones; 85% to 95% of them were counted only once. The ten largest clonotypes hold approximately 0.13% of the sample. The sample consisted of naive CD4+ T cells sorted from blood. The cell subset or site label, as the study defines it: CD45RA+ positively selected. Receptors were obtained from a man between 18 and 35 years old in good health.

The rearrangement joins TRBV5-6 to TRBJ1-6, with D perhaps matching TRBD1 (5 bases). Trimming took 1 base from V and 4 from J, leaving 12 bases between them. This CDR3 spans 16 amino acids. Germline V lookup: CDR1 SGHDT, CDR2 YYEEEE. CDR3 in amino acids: CASSLPGTTYNSPLHF. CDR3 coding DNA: TGTGCCAGCAGCTTGCCCGGGACTACGTATAATTCACCCCTCCACTTT.

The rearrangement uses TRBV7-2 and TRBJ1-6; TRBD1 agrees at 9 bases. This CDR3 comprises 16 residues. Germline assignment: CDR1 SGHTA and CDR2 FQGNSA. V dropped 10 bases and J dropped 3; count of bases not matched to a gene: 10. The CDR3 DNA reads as TGTGCCATCACCTCCCGGGACAGGGACTATAATTCACCCCTCCACTTT. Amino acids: CAITSRDRDYNSPLHF. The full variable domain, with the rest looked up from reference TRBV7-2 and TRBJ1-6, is GAGVSQSPSNKVTEKGKDVELRCDPISGHTALYWYRQSLGQGLEFLIYFQGNSAPDKSGLPSDRFSAERTGGSVSTLTIQRTQQEDSAVYLCAITSRDRDYNSPLHFGNGTRLTVT.

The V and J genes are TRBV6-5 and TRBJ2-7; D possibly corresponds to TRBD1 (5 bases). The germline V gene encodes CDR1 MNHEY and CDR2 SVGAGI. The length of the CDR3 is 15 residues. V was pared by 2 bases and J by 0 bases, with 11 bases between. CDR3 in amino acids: CASSYRHQGSYEQYF. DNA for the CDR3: TGTGCCAGCAGTTACCGACACCAGGGCTCCTACGAGCAGTACTTC.

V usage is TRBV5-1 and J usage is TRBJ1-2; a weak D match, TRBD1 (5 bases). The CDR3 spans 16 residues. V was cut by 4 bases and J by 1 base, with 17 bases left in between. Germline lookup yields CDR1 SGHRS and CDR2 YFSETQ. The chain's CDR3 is CASSRSTGTNNYGYTF. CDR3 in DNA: TGCGCCAGCAGCCGTTCTACCGGGACGAATAACTATGGCTACACCTTC. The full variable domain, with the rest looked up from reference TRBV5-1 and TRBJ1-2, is KAGVTQTPRYLIKTRGQQVTLSCSPISGHRSVSWYQQTPGQGLQFLFEYFSETQRNKGNFPGRFSGRQFSNSRSEMNVSTLELGDSALYLCASSRSTGTNNYGYTFGSGTRLTVV.

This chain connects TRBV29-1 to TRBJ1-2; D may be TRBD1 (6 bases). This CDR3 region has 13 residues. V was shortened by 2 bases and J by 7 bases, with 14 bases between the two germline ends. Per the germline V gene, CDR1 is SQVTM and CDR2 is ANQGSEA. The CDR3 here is CSVEMGGRVGYTF. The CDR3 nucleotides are TGCAGCGTTGAAATGGGGGGGCGCGTTGGCTACACCTTC.

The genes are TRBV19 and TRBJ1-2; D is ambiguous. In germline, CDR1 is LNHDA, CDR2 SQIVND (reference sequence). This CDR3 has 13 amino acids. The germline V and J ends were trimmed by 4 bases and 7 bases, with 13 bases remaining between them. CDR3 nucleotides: TGTGCCAGTAGTAACCCCGGCCCCATTGGCTACACCTTC. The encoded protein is CASSNPGPIGYTF.

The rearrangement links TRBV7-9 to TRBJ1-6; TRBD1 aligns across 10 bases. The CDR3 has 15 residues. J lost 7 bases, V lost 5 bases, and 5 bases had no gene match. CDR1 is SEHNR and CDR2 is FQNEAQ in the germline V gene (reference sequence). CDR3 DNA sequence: TGTGCCAGCAGCGACGGGACAGGGGCCAATTCACCCCTCCACTTT. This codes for CASSDGTGANSPLHF.

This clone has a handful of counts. The CDR3 DNA reads TGTGCCAGTAGTCCCGGACCCCGCTACGAGCAGTACTTC. It codes for CASSPGPRYEQYF. J is TRBJ2-7 and V is TRBV19; no clear D. Germline CDR1 and CDR2: LNHDA and SQIVND (reference sequence). With 5 bases removed from V and 3 bases from J, the gap between germline ends came to 11 bases. The CDR3 covers 13 residues.

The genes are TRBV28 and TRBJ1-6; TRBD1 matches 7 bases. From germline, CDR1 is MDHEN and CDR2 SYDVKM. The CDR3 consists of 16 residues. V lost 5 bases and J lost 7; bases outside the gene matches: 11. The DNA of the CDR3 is TGTGCCAGCAGTCCCCAGACAGGGTTCAGGAATTCACCCCTCCACTTT. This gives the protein CASSPQTGFRNSPLHF.

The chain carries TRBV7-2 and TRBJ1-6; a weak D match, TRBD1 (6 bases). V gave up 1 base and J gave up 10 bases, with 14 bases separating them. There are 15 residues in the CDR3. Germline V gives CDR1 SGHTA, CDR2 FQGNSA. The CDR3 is CASSLGGGAQSPLHF. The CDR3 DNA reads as TGTGCCAGCAGCTTAGGCGGGGGGGCCCAATCACCCCTCCACTTT.

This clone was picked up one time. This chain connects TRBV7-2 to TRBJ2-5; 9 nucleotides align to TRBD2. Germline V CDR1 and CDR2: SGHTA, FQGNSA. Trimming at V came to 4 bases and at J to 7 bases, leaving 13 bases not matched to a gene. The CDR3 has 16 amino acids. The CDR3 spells CASSSDSGRLTVTQYF. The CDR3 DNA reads TGTGCCAGCAGCTCCGATAGCGGGAGATTGACTGTGACCCAGTACTTC.

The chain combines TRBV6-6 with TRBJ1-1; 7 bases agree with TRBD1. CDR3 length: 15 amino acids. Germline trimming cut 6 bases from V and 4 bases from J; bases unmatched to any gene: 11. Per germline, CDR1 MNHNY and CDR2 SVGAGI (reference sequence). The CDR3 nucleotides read TGTGCCAGCAGCGGCGTGAGGGAGGGGGCCACTGAAGCTTTCTTT. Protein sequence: CASSGVREGATEAFF.

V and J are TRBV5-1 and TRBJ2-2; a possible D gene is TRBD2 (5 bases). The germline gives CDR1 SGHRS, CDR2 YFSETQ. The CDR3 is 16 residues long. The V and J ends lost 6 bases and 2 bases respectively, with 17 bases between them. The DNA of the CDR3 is TGCGCCAGCACGGTATGGAGGCAGAGCAACACCGGGGAGCTGTTTTTT. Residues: CASTVWRQSNTGELFF.

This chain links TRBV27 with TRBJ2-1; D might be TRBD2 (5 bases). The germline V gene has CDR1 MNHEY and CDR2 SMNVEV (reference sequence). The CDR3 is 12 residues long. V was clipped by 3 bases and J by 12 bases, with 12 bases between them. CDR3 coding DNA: TGTGCCAGCAGTTTTGCCGGTCGGGGGCAGTTCTTC. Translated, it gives CASSFAGRGQFF.

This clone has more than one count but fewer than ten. Here the CDR3 reads CASSPQPTDTQYF. The CDR3 region has the DNA TGTGCCAGCAGCCCCCAGCCCACAGATACGCAGTATTTT. The gene calls are TRBV7-2 and TRBJ2-3; D unclear. CDR3 length equals 13 residues. Germline V gene data show CDR1 as SGHTA and CDR2 as FQGNSA. V dropped 5 bases and J dropped 2 bases, with 8 bases sitting between them.

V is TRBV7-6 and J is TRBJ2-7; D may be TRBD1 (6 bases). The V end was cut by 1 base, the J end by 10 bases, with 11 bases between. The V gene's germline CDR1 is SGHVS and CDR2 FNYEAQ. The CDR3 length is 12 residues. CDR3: CASSLEGEYQYF. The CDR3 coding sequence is TGTGCCAGCAGCTTAGAGGGGGAGTATCAGTACTTC.

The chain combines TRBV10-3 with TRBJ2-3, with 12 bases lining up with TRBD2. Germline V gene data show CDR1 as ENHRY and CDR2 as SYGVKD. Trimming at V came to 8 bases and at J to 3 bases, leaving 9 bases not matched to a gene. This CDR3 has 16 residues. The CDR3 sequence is CAIGTSTSGGTDTQYF. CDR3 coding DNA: TGTGCCATCGGAACTTCGACTAGCGGGGGAACAGATACGCAGTATTTT.

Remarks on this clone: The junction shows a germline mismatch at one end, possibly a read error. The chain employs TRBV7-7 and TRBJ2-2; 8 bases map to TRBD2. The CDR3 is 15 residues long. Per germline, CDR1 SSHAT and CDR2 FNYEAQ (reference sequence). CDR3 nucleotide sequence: TGTGCTAGCAGCTTAGAATCAGCGGGGGCCGGGGAGCTGTTTTTT. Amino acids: CASSLESAGAGELFF.

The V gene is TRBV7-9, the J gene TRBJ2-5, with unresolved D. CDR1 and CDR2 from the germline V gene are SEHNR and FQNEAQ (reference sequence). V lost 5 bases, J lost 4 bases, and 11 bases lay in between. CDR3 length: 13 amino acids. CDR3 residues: CASSPVAGETQYF. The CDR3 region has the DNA TGTGCCAGCAGCCCCGTGGCAGGAGAGACCCAGTACTTC.

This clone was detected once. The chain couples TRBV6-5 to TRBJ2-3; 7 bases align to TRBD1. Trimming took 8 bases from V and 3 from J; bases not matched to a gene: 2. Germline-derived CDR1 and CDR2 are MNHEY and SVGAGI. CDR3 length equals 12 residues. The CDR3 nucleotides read TGTGCCAGCCACAGGGGTACAGATACGCAGTATTTT. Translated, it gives CASHRGTDTQYF.

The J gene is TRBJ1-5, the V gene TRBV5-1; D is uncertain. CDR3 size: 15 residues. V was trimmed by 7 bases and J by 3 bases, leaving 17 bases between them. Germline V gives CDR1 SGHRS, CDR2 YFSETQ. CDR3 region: CASAIGSAPNQPQHF. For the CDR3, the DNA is TGCGCCAGCGCCATAGGGTCGGCGCCCAATCAGCCCCAGCATTTT.

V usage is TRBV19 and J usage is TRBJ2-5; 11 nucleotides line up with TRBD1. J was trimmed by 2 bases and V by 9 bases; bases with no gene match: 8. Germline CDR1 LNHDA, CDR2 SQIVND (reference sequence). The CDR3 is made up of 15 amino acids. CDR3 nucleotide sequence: TGTGCCAGCTCCCGGGACAGGGGGGTGCAAGAGACCCAGTACTTC. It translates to CASSRDRGVQETQYF.

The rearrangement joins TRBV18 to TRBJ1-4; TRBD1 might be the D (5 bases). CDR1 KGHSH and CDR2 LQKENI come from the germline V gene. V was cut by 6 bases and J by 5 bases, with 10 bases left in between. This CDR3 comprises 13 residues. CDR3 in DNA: TGTGCCAGCTCCCGGGACCTAAATGAAAAACTGTTTTTT. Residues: CASSRDLNEKLFF.

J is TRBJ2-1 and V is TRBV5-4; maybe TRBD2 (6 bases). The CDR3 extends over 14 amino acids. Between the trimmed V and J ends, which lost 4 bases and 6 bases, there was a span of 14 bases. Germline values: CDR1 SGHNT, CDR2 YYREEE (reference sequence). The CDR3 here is CASSGWGSGNEQFF. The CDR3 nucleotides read TGTGCCAGCAGCGGGTGGGGTAGCGGCAATGAGCAGTTCTTC.

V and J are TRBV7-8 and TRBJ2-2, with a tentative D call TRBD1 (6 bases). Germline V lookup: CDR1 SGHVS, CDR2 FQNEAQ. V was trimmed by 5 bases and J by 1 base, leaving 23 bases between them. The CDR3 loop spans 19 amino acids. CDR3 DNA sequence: TGTGCCAGCAGCGCCCATATCCGAGGGGGTCTGAAGAACACCGGGGAGCTGTTTTTT. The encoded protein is CASSAHIRGGLKNTGELFF.

The CDR3 here is CSVGLQGAIYNEQFF. The CDR3 DNA is TGCAGCGTTGGGTTACAGGGGGCAATCTACAATGAGCAGTTCTTC. V is TRBV29-1 and J is TRBJ2-1, with TRBD1 matching over 9 bases. The CDR3 covers 15 residues. V shed 4 bases and J 3 bases; nucleotides not matched to a gene: 7. Germline V gene sequence: CDR1 SQVTM, CDR2 ANQGSEA.

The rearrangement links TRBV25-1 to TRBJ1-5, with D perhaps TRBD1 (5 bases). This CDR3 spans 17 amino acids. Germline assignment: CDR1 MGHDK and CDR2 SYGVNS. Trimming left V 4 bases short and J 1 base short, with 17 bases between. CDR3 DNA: TGTGCCAGCAGTGCCCAGAGGGGAAGGACGAGCAATCAGCCCCAGCATTTT. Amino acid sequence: CASSAQRGRTSNQPQHF.

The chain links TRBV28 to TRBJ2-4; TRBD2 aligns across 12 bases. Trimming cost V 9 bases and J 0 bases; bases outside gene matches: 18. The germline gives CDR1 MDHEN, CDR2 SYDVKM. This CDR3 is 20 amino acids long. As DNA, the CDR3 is TGTGCCAGTCGCGGGACAGGGCAAACTAGCGGGGGGTTAGCCAAAAACATTCAGTACTTC. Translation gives CASRGTGQTSGGLAKNIQYF. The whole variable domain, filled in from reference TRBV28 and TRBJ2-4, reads DVKVTQSSRYLVKRTGEKVFLECVQDMDHENMFWYRQDPGLGLRLIYFSYDVKMKEKGDIPEGYSVSREKKERFSLILESASTNQTSMYLCASRGTGQTSGGLAKNIQYFGAGTRLSVL.

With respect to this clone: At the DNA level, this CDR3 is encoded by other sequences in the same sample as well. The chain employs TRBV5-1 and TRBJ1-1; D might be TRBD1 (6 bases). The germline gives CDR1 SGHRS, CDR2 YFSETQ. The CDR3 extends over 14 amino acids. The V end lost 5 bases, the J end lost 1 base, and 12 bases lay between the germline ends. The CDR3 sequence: CASSIQGQNTEAFF. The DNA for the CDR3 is TGCGCCAGCAGTATTCAGGGGCAGAACACTGAAGCTTTCTTT.